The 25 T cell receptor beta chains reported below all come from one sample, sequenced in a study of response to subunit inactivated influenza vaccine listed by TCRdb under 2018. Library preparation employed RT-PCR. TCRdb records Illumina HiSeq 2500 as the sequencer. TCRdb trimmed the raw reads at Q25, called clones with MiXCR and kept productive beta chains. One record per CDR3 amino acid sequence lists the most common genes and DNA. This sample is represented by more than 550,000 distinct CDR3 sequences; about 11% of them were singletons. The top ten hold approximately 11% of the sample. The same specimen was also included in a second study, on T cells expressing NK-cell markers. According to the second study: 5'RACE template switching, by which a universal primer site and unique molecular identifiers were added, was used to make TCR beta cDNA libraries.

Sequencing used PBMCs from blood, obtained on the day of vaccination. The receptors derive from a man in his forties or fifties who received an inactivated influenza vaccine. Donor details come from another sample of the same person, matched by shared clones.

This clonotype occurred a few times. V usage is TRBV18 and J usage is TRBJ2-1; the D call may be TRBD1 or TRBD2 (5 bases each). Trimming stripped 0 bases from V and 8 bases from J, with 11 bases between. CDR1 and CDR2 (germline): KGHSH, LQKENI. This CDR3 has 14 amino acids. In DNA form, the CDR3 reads TGTGCCAGCTCACCACCAACGGGGCGGGATGAGCAGTTCTTC. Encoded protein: CASSPPTGRDEQFF.

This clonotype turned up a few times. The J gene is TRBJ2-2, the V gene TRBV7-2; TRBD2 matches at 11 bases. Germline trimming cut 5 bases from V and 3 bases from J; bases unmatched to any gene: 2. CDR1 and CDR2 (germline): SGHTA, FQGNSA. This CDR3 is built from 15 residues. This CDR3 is CASSGTSGDTGELFF. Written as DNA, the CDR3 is TGTGCCAGCAGCGGGACTAGCGGAGACACCGGGGAGCTGTTTTTT. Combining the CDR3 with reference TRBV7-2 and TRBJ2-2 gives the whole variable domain GAGVSQSPSNKVTEKGKDVELRCDPISGHTALYWYRQSLGQGLEFLIYFQGNSAPDKSGLPSDRFSAERTGGSVSTLTIQRTQQEDSAVYLCASSGTSGDTGELFFGEGSRLTVL.

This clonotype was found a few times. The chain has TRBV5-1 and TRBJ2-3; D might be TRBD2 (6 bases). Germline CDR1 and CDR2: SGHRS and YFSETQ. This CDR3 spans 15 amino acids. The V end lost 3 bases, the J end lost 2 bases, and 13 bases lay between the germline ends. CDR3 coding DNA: TGCGCCAGCAGCTGGGGCCGGGGGTTCACAGATACGCAGTATTTT. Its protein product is CASSWGRGFTDTQYF. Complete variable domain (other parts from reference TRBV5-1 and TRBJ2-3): KAGVTQTPRYLIKTRGQQVTLSCSPISGHRSVSWYQQTPGQGLQFLFEYFSETQRNKGNFPGRFSGRQFSNSRSEMNVSTLELGDSALYLCASSWGRGFTDTQYFGPGTRLTVL.

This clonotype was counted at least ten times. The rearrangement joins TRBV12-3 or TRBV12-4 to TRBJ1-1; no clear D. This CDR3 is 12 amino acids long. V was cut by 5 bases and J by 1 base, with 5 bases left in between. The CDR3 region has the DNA TGTGCCAGCAGTATAACGAACACTGAAGCTTTCTTT. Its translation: CASSITNTEAFF.

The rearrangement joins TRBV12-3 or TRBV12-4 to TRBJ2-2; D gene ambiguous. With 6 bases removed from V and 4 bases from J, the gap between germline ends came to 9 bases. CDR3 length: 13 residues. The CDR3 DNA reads TGTGCCAGCAGGCAAGTGGTCACCGGGGAGCTGTTTTTT. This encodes CASRQVVTGELFF.

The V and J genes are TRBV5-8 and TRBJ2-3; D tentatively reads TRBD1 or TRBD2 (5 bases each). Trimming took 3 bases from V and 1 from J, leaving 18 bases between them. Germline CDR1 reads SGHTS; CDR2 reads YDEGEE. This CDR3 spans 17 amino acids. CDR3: CASSYWGRHFGTDTQYF. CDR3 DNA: TGTGCCAGCAGCTATTGGGGGAGACATTTCGGCACAGATACGCAGTATTTT.

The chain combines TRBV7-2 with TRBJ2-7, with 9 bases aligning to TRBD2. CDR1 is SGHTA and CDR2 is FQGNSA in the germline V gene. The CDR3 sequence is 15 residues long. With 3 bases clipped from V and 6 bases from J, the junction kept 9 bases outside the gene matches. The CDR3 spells CASSLREGKGAEQYF. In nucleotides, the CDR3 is TGTGCCAGCAGCTTGCGGGAGGGAAAGGGCGCCGAGCAGTACTTC.

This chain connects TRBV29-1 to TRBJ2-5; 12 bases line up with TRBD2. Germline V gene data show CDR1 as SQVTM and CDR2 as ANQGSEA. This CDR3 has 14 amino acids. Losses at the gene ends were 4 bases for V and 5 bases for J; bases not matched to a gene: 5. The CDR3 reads CSVGTSGRWETQYF. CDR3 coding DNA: TGCAGCGTTGGTACTAGCGGGAGGTGGGAGACCCAGTACTTC. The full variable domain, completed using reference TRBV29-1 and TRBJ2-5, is SAVISQKPSRDICQRGTSLTIQCQVDSQVTMMFWYRQQPGQSLTLIATANQGSEATYESGFVIDKFPISRPNLTFSTLTVSNMSPEDSSIYLCSVGTSGRWETQYFGPGTRLLVL.

The CDR3 region has the DNA TGCGCCAGCAGCCTGGCGACAGGGGCGGGCACTGAAGCTTTCTTT. Its protein is CASSLATGAGTEAFF. The chain uses TRBV5-1 and TRBJ1-1; 8 bases match TRBD1. Germline assignment: CDR1 SGHRS and CDR2 YFSETQ. With 4 bases clipped from V and 4 bases from J, the junction kept 9 bases outside the gene matches. This CDR3 is built from 15 residues.

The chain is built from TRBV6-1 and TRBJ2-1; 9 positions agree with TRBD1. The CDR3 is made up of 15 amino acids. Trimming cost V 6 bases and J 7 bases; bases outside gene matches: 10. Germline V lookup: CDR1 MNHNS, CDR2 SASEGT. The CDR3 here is CASRIRGQGRNEQFF. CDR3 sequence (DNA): TGTGCCAGCAGAATTCGGGGACAGGGAAGGAATGAGCAGTTCTTC.

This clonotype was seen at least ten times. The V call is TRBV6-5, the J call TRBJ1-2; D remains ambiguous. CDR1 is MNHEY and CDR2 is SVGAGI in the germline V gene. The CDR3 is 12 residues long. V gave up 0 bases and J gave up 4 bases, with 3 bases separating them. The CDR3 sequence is CASSYSGYGYTF. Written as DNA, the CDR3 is TGTGCCAGCAGTTACTCTGGCTATGGCTACACCTTC.

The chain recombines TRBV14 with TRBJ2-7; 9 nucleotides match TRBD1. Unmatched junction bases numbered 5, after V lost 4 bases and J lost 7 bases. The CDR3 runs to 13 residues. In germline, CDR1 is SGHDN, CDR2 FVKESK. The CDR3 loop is CASSPGQGKEQYF. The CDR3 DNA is TGTGCCAGCAGCCCGGGACAGGGAAAGGAGCAGTACTTC.

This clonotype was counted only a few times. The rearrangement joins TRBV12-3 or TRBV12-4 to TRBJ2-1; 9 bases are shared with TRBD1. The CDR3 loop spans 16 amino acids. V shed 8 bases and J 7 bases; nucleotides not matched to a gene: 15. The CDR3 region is CASRENRDRVGNEQFF. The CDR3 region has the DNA TGTGCCAGCCGAGAAAACCGGGACAGGGTGGGGAATGAGCAGTTCTTC.

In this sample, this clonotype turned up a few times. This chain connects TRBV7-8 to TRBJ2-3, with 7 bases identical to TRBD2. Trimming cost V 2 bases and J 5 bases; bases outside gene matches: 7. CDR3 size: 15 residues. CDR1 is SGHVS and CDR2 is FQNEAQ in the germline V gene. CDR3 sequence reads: CASSLWGGSGDTQYF. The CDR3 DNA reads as TGTGCCAGCAGCTTATGGGGGGGTTCTGGAGATACGCAGTATTTT.

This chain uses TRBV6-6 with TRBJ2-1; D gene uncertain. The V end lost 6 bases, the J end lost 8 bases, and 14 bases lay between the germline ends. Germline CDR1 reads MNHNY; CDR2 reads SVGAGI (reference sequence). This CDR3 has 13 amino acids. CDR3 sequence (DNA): TGTGCCAGCAGCGAACCGTTGGGTGATGAGCAGTTCTTC. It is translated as CASSEPLGDEQFF.

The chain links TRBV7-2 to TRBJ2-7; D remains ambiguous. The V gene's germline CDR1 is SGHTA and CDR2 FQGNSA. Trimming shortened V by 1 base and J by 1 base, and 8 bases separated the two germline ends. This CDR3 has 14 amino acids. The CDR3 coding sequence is TGTGCCAGCAGCTTAGATCTGGAATCCTACGAGCAGTACTTC. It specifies CASSLDLESYEQYF.

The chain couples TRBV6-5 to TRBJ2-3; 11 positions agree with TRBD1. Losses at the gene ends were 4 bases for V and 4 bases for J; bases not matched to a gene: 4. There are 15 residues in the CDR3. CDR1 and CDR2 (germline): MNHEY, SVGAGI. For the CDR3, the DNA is TGTGCCAGCAGTTTGGGACAGGGGGGTTCAGATACGCAGTATTTT. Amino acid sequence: CASSLGQGGSDTQYF.

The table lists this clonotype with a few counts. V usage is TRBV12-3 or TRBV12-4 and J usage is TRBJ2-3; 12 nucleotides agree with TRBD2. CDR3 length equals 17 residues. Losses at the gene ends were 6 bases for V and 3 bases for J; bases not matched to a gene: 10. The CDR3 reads CASSRYGLAGKTDTQYF. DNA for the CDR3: TGTGCCAGCAGCCGATACGGACTAGCGGGGAAAACAGATACGCAGTATTTT.

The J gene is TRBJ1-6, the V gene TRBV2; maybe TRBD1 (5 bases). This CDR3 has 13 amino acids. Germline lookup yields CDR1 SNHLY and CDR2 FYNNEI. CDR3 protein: CVGRGAYNSPLHF. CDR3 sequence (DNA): TGTGTGGGGCGGGGCGCCTATAATTCACCCCTCCACTTT.

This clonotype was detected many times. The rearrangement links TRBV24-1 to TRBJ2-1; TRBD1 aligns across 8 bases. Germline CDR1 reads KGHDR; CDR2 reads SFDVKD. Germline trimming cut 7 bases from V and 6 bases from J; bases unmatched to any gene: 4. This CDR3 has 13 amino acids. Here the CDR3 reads CATRTGDRNEQFF. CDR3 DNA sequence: TGTGCCACCAGGACAGGGGACCGCAATGAGCAGTTCTTC.

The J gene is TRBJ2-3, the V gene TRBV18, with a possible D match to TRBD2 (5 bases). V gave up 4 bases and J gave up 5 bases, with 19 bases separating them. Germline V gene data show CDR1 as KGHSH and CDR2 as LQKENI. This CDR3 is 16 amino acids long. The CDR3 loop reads CASSRLATQTGDTQYF. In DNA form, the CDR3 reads TGTGCCAGCTCACGGTTAGCGACACAGACGGGAGATACGCAGTATTTT.

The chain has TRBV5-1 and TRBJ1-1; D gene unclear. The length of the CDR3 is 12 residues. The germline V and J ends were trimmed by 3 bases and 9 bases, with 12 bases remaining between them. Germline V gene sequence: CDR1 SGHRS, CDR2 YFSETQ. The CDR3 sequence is CASSSGLEKAFF. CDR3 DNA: TGCGCCAGCAGCTCCGGACTTGAGAAAGCTTTCTTT. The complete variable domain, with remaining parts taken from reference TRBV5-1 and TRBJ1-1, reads KAGVTQTPRYLIKTRGQQVTLSCSPISGHRSVSWYQQTPGQGLQFLFEYFSETQRNKGNFPGRFSGRQFSNSRSEMNVSTLELGDSALYLCASSSGLEKAFFGQGTRLTVV.

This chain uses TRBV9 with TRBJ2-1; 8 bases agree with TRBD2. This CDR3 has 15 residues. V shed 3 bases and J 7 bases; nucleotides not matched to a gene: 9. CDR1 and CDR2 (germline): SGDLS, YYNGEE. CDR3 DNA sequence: TGTGCCAGCAGCGCTTTAGCGGGGAGCGGGAATGAGCAGTTCTTC. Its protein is CASSALAGSGNEQFF.

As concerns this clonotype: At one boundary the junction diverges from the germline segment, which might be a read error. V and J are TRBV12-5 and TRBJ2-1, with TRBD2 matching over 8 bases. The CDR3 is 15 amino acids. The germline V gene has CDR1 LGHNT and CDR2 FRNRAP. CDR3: CASAPPGRAGNKQFF. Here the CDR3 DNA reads TGTGCTAGTGCCCCTCCCGGGAGGGCTGGCAATAAGCAGTTCTTC.

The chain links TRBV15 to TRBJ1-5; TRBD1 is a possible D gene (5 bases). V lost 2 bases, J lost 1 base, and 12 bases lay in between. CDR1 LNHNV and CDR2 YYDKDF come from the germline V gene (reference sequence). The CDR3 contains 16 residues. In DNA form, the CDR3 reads TGTGCCACCAGCAGACCGCCCGCAGGGAGCAATCAGCCCCAGCATTTT. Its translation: CATSRPPAGSNQPQHF. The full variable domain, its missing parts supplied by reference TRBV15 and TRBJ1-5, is DAMVIQNPRYQVTQFGKPVTLSCSQTLNHNVMYWYQQKSSQAPKLLFHYYDKDFNNEADTPDNFQSRRPNTSFCFLDIRSPGLGDTAMYLCATSRPPAGSNQPQHFGDGTRLSIL.